One and the same sample provided the 28 T cell receptor beta chains below, sequenced in a study of OX40 agonist ivuxolimab in advanced cancers. The protocol was immunoSEQ multiplex PCR, while the TCRdb copy is restricted to in-frame clones and leaves out a portion. The sample holds approximately 74,000 clones, around 91% seen once. The sequences come from CD4+ or CD8+ T cells sorted from blood, collected in a trial of the OX40 agonist ivuxolimab. These receptors came from an adult with an advanced solid tumor such as melanoma, head and neck, liver or kidney cancer.

This clone has just one count. The chain carries TRBV28 and TRBJ1-1, with D uncertain. This CDR3 contains 11 residues. Trimming removed 5 bases from V and 3 bases from J, with 4 bases in between. CDR1 and CDR2 from the germline V gene are MDHEN and SYDVKM. The CDR3 loop is CASSTHTEAFF. The CDR3 nucleotides read TGTGCCAGCAGTACACACACTGAAGCTTTCTTT.

V usage is TRBV6-1 and J usage is TRBJ2-7; D is undetermined. This CDR3 is 11 amino acids long. CDR1 is MNHNS and CDR2 is SASEGT in the germline V gene. The germline V and J ends were trimmed by 7 bases and 5 bases, with 9 bases remaining between them. The DNA for the CDR3 is TGTGCCAGCATTAGAGACCACGAGCAGTACTTC. Its translation is CASIRDHEQYF.

The rearrangement links TRBV5-8 to TRBJ2-3; D might be TRBD2 (6 bases). The germline CDR1 and CDR2 sequences are SGHTS and YDEGEE. The CDR3 extends over 16 amino acids. V lost 4 bases and J 4 bases, leaving 19 bases between the germline ends. Written as DNA, the CDR3 is TGTGCCAGCAGCCCCTACCCCCGGGAGTGGGCAGATACGCAGTATTTT. It encodes CASSPYPREWADTQYF.

Points on this clone: Additional DNA sequences in this sample encode the identical CDR3. CDR3 residues: CASSFRDSNTQYF. DNA of the CDR3: TGTGCCAGCAGTTTTAGGGACAGTAATACGCAGTATTTT. This chain connects TRBV27 to TRBJ2-3; 7 bases match TRBD1. The CDR3 spans 13 residues. Germline V gene lookup returns CDR1 MNHEY and CDR2 SMNVEV (reference sequence). The ends lost 3 bases at V and 7 bases at J; junction bases unmatched: 4.

This chain's CDR3 is CASSPAGTGDEKLFF. CDR3 DNA sequence: TGCGCCAGCAGCCCGGCCGGGACAGGGGATGAAAAACTGTTTTTT. This chain connects TRBV5-1 to TRBJ1-4, with 10 nucleotides matching TRBD1. CDR1 is SGHRS, CDR2 YFSETQ, per germline. The V segment lost 4 bases and the J segment 6 bases; nucleotides outside the gene matches: 6. The CDR3 is made up of 15 amino acids.

V gene TRBV7-9 combines with J gene TRBJ2-3; 8 nucleotides line up with TRBD2. The CDR3 is 15 residues long. With 1 base clipped from V and 0 bases from J, the junction kept 0 bases outside the gene matches. The V gene's germline CDR1 is SEHNR and CDR2 FQNEAQ (reference sequence). CDR3 sequence (DNA): TGTGCCAGCAGCTTAGTAGCGGGGAGCACAGATACGCAGTATTTT. Amino acid sequence: CASSLVAGSTDTQYF.

The chain couples TRBV7-9 to TRBJ1-1; 9 bases match TRBD1. The CDR3 is 13 residues long. J was trimmed by 3 bases and V by 6 bases; bases with no gene match: 2. Germline V lookup: CDR1 SEHNR, CDR2 FQNEAQ (reference sequence). The CDR3 DNA reads as TGTGCCAGCAGTAGACAGGGGGACACTGAAGCTTTCTTT. Its translation is CASSRQGDTEAFF.

V and J are TRBV5-4 and TRBJ2-1, with TRBD2 identical over 12 bases. The germline V gene encodes CDR1 SGHNT and CDR2 YYREEE (reference sequence). CDR3 length: 13 residues. Trimming removed 4 bases from V and 15 bases from J; junction bases left unmatched: 8. The CDR3 DNA is TGTGCCAGCAGCAAGGGACTAGCGGGTTTTCTGTTCTTC. It specifies CASSKGLAGFLFF.

The CDR3 coding sequence is TGTGCCAGCAGGGGGGGACAGGGGGATCGAAACATTCAGTACTTC. Protein: CASRGGQGDRNIQYF. The V and J genes are TRBV28 and TRBJ2-4; 11 bases match TRBD1. The CDR3 loop spans 15 amino acids. J lost 6 bases, V lost 6 bases, and 7 bases had no gene match. Germline V lookup: CDR1 MDHEN, CDR2 SYDVKM.

The J gene is TRBJ2-4, the V gene TRBV11-2; D unresolved. V lost 0 bases to trimming and J lost 0 bases, with 21 bases between them. This CDR3 is built from 20 residues. From germline, CDR1 is SGHAT and CDR2 FQNNGV. This CDR3 is CASSLDSPGRILIAKNIQYF. The CDR3 DNA reads TGTGCCAGCAGCTTAGATAGCCCAGGCCGCATACTCATAGCCAAAAACATTCAGTACTTC.

The V and J genes are TRBV5-6 and TRBJ1-1; 7 bases agree with TRBD1. The ends lost 3 bases at V and 10 bases at J; junction bases unmatched: 6. CDR3 length equals 12 residues. Germline CDR1 SGHDT, CDR2 YYEEEE. Here the CDR3 reads CASSSENRGAFF. As DNA, the CDR3 is TGTGCCAGCAGCTCGGAAAACAGGGGAGCTTTCTTT.

The CDR3 loop reads CASSFRDRQNIQYF. The CDR3 bases are TGTGCCAGCAGCTTCCGGGACAGACAAAACATTCAGTACTTC. V and J are TRBV11-3 and TRBJ2-4; 7 bases match TRBD1. CDR3 size: 14 residues. Germline loops: CDR1 SGHNT, CDR2 YENEEA. Unmatched junction bases numbered 4, after V lost 3 bases and J lost 5 bases.

CDR3 amino acids: CASSSSRPGEKLFF. In DNA, the CDR3 is TGTGCCAGTAGTAGCAGCCGTCCGGGAGAAAAACTGTTTTTT. J is TRBJ1-4 and V is TRBV19; the D is unclear. The CDR3 covers 14 residues. With 4 bases removed from V and 8 bases from J, the gap between germline ends came to 14 bases. Germline-derived CDR1 and CDR2 are LNHDA and SQIVND (reference sequence).

The V and J genes are TRBV7-2 and TRBJ1-3; 7 nucleotides agree with TRBD1. Germline trimming cut 2 bases from V and 4 bases from J; bases unmatched to any gene: 2. The CDR3 length is 14 residues. The germline V gene has CDR1 SGHTA and CDR2 FQGNSA. The CDR3 nucleotides are TGTGCCAGCAGCTTACAGACAGGGGGAAACACCATATATTTT. Translated: CASSLQTGGNTIYF.

This clone was seen a few times. The gene calls are TRBV19 and TRBJ1-2; 7 nucleotides line up with TRBD1. The V and J ends lost 1 base and 5 bases, in that order; junction bases with no gene match: 7. This CDR3 has 15 residues. The germline V gene has CDR1 LNHDA and CDR2 SQIVND (reference sequence). DNA of the CDR3: TGTGCCAGTAGTATAGGCACAGGGGTAGGGTATGGCTACACCTTC. It encodes CASSIGTGVGYGYTF.

V gene TRBV9 combines with J gene TRBJ2-4, with a tentative D call TRBD1 (5 bases). Trimming stripped 0 bases from V and 2 bases from J, with 9 bases between. Germline CDR1 reads SGDLS; CDR2 reads YYNGEE. The CDR3 sequence is 15 residues long. The CDR3 DNA follows: TGTGCCAGCAGCGTAGATCAGGGAACCAAAAACATTCAGTACTTC. It is translated as CASSVDQGTKNIQYF.

V usage is TRBV19 and J usage is TRBJ2-3; D perhaps matches TRBD1 (5 bases). Germline assignment: CDR1 LNHDA and CDR2 SQIVND (reference sequence). Trimming removed 6 bases from V and 2 bases from J, with 15 bases in between. This CDR3 contains 15 residues. The CDR3 here is CASSPGRPNTDTQYF. For the CDR3, the DNA is TGTGCCAGTAGCCCAGGGCGGCCCAACACAGATACGCAGTATTTT.

This clone was seen only once. The chain links TRBV28 to TRBJ2-3; 7 nucleotides match TRBD1. V gave up 6 bases and J gave up 5 bases; unmatched junction bases: 5. The V gene's germline CDR1 is MDHEN and CDR2 SYDVKM. There are 13 residues in the CDR3. The CDR3, as DNA: TGTGCCAGCAGGCCACGGGACAGAGATACGCAGTATTTT. This codes for CASRPRDRDTQYF.

CDR3 DNA: TGTGCCAGCAGTGTCCGTGGAGGGAACGAGCAGTTCTTC. Translating gives CASSVRGGNEQFF. The chain has TRBV6-1 and TRBJ2-1; D possibly corresponds to TRBD2 (6 bases). The germline V gene has CDR1 MNHNS and CDR2 SASEGT. Trimming took off 4 bases at V and 10 bases at J, with 14 bases between the two ends. This CDR3 spans 13 amino acids.

A note on this clone: At one end, the junction sequence differs from germline, possibly due to a read error. V is TRBV27 and J is TRBJ1-4; perhaps TRBD1 as D (6 bases). This CDR3 has 15 residues. Germline V gives CDR1 MNHEY, CDR2 SMNVEV (reference sequence). CDR3 sequence reads: CASSFVGAGNEKLFF. As DNA, the CDR3 is TGTGCCAGTAGTTTCGTGGGGGCCGGTAATGAAAAACTGTTTTTT.

This chain links TRBV4-2 with TRBJ1-1, with 8 bases lining up with TRBD1. There are 17 residues in the CDR3. Losses at the gene ends were 4 bases for V and 5 bases for J; bases not matched to a gene: 15. Per germline, CDR1 LGHNA and CDR2 YNFKEQ. The CDR3 DNA sequence: TGTGCCAGCAGCCCCCACGGACAGGGTAGAATGAGGACTGAAGCTTTCTTT. Its translation: CASSPHGQGRMRTEAFF.

The CDR3 DNA reads TGTGCCAGCAGCGCGTCCACTTTCGGCTTGGCCAGCGAGCAGTACTTC. It translates to CASSASTFGLASEQYF. V is TRBV5-5 and J is TRBJ2-7; no firm D call. CDR1 is SGHKS, CDR2 YYEKEE, per germline (reference sequence). The V gene lost 4 bases and the J gene lost 6 bases, with 23 bases spanning the gap. The CDR3 extends over 16 amino acids.

The chain employs TRBV7-2 and TRBJ1-2, with D uncertain. Per the germline V gene, CDR1 is SGHTA and CDR2 is FQGNSA. CDR3 size: 12 residues. The germline V and J ends were trimmed by 5 bases and 8 bases, with 12 bases remaining between them. The CDR3 loop is CASSQHAFGYTF. The CDR3 region has the DNA TGTGCCAGCAGCCAACACGCGTTCGGCTACACCTTC.

CDR3 nucleotides: TGTGCCAGCAGTGATAGGGGACAGGGGCTCGAGCAGTACTTC. Translation gives CASSDRGQGLEQYF. This rearrangement joins TRBV6-1 to TRBJ2-5; 10 bases line up with TRBD1. Judging by the DNA end, TRBJ2-7 fits better; the J call may be wrong. Germline CDR1 MNHNS, CDR2 SASEGT. The CDR3 is made up of 14 amino acids.

The V call is TRBV5-4, the J call TRBJ1-2, with D uncertain. The CDR3 has 13 amino acids. V dropped 4 bases and J dropped 7 bases, with 14 bases sitting between them. CDR1 and CDR2 (germline): SGHNT, YYREEE (reference sequence). CDR3 bases: TGTGCCAGCAGCCCCGGGTACCGAACTGGCTACACCTTC. Residues: CASSPGYRTGYTF.

V is TRBV2 and J is TRBJ2-1; no definite D call. V lost 3 bases, J lost 5 bases, and 20 bases lay in between. This CDR3 is 17 amino acids long. Per germline, CDR1 SNHLY and CDR2 FYNNEI. The CDR3 protein is CASSDGIGSGRDNEQFF. The CDR3, as DNA: TGTGCCAGCAGTGACGGAATTGGTTCGGGTCGGGACAATGAGCAGTTCTTC.

The V and J genes are TRBV5-5 and TRBJ2-7; D not certain. V dropped 6 bases and J dropped 3 bases, with 7 bases sitting between them. This CDR3 has 11 residues. Germline V gene lookup returns CDR1 SGHKS and CDR2 YYEKEE (reference sequence). The chain's CDR3 is CASTQNYEQYF. The CDR3 DNA follows: TGTGCCAGCACCCAAAACTACGAGCAGTACTTC. Using reference TRBV5-5 and TRBJ2-7 for the parts outside the CDR3, the full variable domain is DAGVTQSPTHLIKTRGQQVTLRCSPISGHKSVSWYQQVLGQGPQFIFQYYEKEERGRGNFPDRFSARQFPNYSSELNVNALLLGDSALYLCASTQNYEQYFGPGTRLTVT.

The chain employs TRBV2 and TRBJ2-7, with 9 nucleotides matching TRBD1. Germline V gene sequence: CDR1 SNHLY, CDR2 FYNNEI. This CDR3 comprises 14 residues. Unmatched junction bases numbered 5, after V lost 5 bases and J lost 3 bases. In nucleotides, the CDR3 is TGTGCCAGCAGTTCCGGGACAGGGAGCTACGAGCAGTACTTC. The encoded protein is CASSSGTGSYEQYF.